This TCR beta chain comes out of a study of blood T cell repertoires in COVID-19. Looking at the study overall: COVID-19 samples, acute and convalescent, were from the United States, Italy and Spain. The analysed material was cDNA or gDNA that came from T cells, B-cell-depleted T cells, or PBMCs.

V lost 4 bases and J lost 6, with 13 bases in between. Germline V lookup: CDR1 KGHSH, CDR2 LQKENI. The CDR3 contains 13 residues. Per the authors' pipeline: The assay estimated nucleated cells by amplifying reference gene primers. Generated by immunoSEQ multiplex PCR, the TCRdb table keeps only in-frame clones and is missing some. V, J and clone size reflect that table, while D and trimming were determined from the DNA. The sample yields about 310,000 clones, roughly 85% seen once. Participants had their cohort set by participant-reported clinical history. The rearrangement uses TRBV18 and TRBJ2-7, with D possibly matching TRBD1 (7 bases). Source material: PBMCs or T cells enriched from blood (not recorded which). This TCR derives from a man aged 25-45 years who had recovered from COVID-19. CDR3 nucleotides: TGTGCCAGCTCACGTGGACAGGAGGGCGAGCAGTACTTC. Amino acid sequence: CASSRGQEGEQYF.